These 27 T cell receptor beta chains were all obtained from the same sample, sequenced in a study of CD8+ T cells in alopecia areata (dated by TCRdb to 2017 to 2018). Library method: the immunoSEQ multiplex PCR assay. RNA was extracted from all samples and reverse transcribed into cDNA as template for TCR sequencing. Sourced from immuneACCESS, this table was stored by TCRdb with only in-frame sequences that have V and J called. A share of the clones is absent; for the studies checked, an unresolved V gene accounts for under half, and the remainder has no known explanation. The sample table contains fewer than 200,000 clones; only one count was recorded for 50% to 60% of them. Roughly 15% of the sample goes to the ten largest clones. The time point label, read with the paper, signifies: baseline before oral tofacitinib. The material sequenced was CD4+ T cells sorted from blood, taken at week 0. The receptors were sampled from a human donor with alopecia areata.

Concerning this clone itself: The sample contains more than one DNA sequence encoding this CDR3. The chain combines TRBV5-1 with TRBJ2-5; D uncertain. The germline V gene has CDR1 SGHRS and CDR2 YFSETQ. Deletions cut 1 base from V and 2 bases from J, with 6 bases between. This CDR3 contains 13 residues. CDR3 loop: CASSLQGQETQYF. DNA of the CDR3: TGCGCCAGCAGCTTGCAAGGGCAAGAGACCCAGTACTTC.

This sequence joins TRBV7-2 and TRBJ1-1, with 8 positions matching TRBD1. The V and J ends lost 2 bases and 8 bases, in that order; junction bases with no gene match: 7. CDR1 is SGHTA, CDR2 FQGNSA, per germline. The CDR3 loop spans 14 amino acids. The CDR3: CASSLRQGAWEAFF. In nucleotides, the CDR3 is TGTGCCAGCAGCTTAAGGCAGGGGGCTTGGGAAGCTTTCTTT.

This clone was detected a few times. The sample carries other DNA sequences with the same CDR3. CDR3 region: CSVGGDEQFF. The CDR3 DNA follows: TGCAGCGTTGGTGGGGATGAGCAGTTCTTC. This chain links TRBV29-1 with TRBJ2-1; D gene uncertain. Between the trimmed V and J ends, which lost 4 bases and 8 bases, there was a span of 6 bases. Germline values: CDR1 SQVTM, CDR2 ANQGSEA. This CDR3 region has 10 residues.

This rearrangement joins TRBV7-2 to TRBJ2-7; 7 nucleotides line up with TRBD1. Germline CDR1 is SGHTA and CDR2 is FQGNSA. The CDR3 runs to 14 residues. V trimming: 4 bases; J trimming: 0 bases; junction bases outside the gene matches: 3. As DNA, the CDR3 is TGTGCCAGCAGCTACGACAGGGACTCCTACGAGCAGTACTTC. It yields the protein CASSYDRDSYEQYF.

The rearrangement links TRBV2 to TRBJ2-3; D perhaps matches TRBD1 (6 bases). This CDR3 spans 13 amino acids. V shed 5 bases and J shed 5 bases, with 11 bases lying between them. Germline CDR1 and CDR2: SNHLY and FYNNEI. CDR3 amino acids: CASSRQGGDTQYF. The CDR3 bases are TGTGCCAGCAGTCGCCAAGGGGGAGATACGCAGTATTTT. The complete variable domain, with remaining parts taken from reference TRBV2 and TRBJ2-3, reads EPEVTQTPSHQVTQMGQEVILRCVPISNHLYFYWYRQILGQKVEFLVSFYNNEISEKSEIFDDQFSVERPDGSNFTLKIRSTKLEDSAMYFCASSRQGGDTQYFGPGTRLTVL.

CDR3: CASNQNNSPLHF. For the CDR3, the DNA is TGTGCCAGCAATCAGAATAATTCACCCCTCCACTTT. The V gene is TRBV2, the J gene TRBJ1-6; D gene uncertain. This CDR3 has 12 residues. Per the germline V gene, CDR1 is SNHLY and CDR2 is FYNNEI. The V end lost 7 bases, the J end lost 5 bases, and 6 bases lay between the germline ends. Looking up the rest from reference TRBV2 and TRBJ1-6 gives the full variable domain: EPEVTQTPSHQVTQMGQEVILRCVPISNHLYFYWYRQILGQKVEFLVSFYNNEISEKSEIFDDQFSVERPDGSNFTLKIRSTKLEDSAMYFCASNQNNSPLHFGNGTRLTVT.

The count of this clone is one. The chain combines TRBV5-1 with TRBJ1-1, with D unresolved. V was shortened by 0 bases and J by 10 bases, with 10 bases between the two germline ends. This CDR3 comprises 12 residues. Germline lookup yields CDR1 SGHRS and CDR2 YFSETQ. CDR3 loop: CASSLGSGLAFF. The CDR3 DNA sequence: TGCGCCAGCAGCTTGGGCAGCGGGTTAGCTTTCTTT.

The V call is TRBV30, the J call TRBJ2-1; possible D gene TRBD1, 6 bases. V dropped 5 bases and J dropped 6 bases, with 17 bases sitting between them. Germline V gives CDR1 GTSNPN, CDR2 SVGIG (reference sequence). There are 14 residues in the CDR3. The CDR3 DNA reads as TGTGCCTGGGAGACCAGGGCCAGGGGCAATGAGCAGTTCTTC. Encoded protein: CAWETRARGNEQFF.

The gene calls are TRBV4-2 and TRBJ2-1; TRBD2 aligns across 8 bases. The germline gives CDR1 LGHNA, CDR2 YNFKEQ. The CDR3 has 15 amino acids. V shed 2 bases, J shed 5 bases, and the junction held 5 bases outside the gene matches. DNA for the CDR3: TGTGCCAGCAGCCAACCCGGGGGGGCCCACAATGAGCAGTTCTTC. Translation: CASSQPGGAHNEQFF.

In DNA form, the CDR3 reads TGTGCCAGCAGCGTAGAAGCGCAGAGCACAGATACGCAGTATTTT. Translating it yields CASSVEAQSTDTQYF. The chain carries TRBV9 and TRBJ2-3; the D is unclear. CDR1 is SGDLS, CDR2 YYNGEE, per germline. Trimming cost V 0 bases and J 0 bases, with 8 bases left between them. CDR3 length: 15 amino acids.

The chain joins TRBV5-6 to TRBJ2-7, with D uncertain. The V gene lost 0 bases and the J gene lost 5 bases, with 21 bases spanning the gap. The CDR3 runs to 17 residues. The germline V gene encodes CDR1 SGHDT and CDR2 YYEEEE. CDR3 bases: TGTGCCAGCAGCTTGGGGCTGGGTCACCCACCTTTCGACGAGCAGTACTTC. Its translation: CASSLGLGHPPFDEQYF. Looking up the rest from reference TRBV5-6 and TRBJ2-7 gives the full variable domain: DAGVTQSPTHLIKTRGQQVTLRCSPKSGHDTVSWYQQALGQGPQFIFQYYEEEERQRGNFPDRFSGHQFPNYSSELNVNALLLGDSALYLCASSLGLGHPPFDEQYFGPGTRLTVT.

The chain uses TRBV30 and TRBJ1-6; unclear D gene. Germline-derived CDR1 and CDR2 are GTSNPN and SVGIG (reference sequence). V was shortened by 4 bases and J by 9 bases, with 16 bases between the two germline ends. The length of the CDR3 is 14 residues. This chain's CDR3 is CAWIRAGMGSPLHF. The CDR3 DNA is TGTGCCTGGATTAGAGCCGGGATGGGTTCACCCCTCCACTTT. Full variable domain (rest looked up from reference TRBV30 and TRBJ1-6): SQTIHQWPATLVQPVGSPLSLECTVEGTSNPNLYWYRQAAGRGLQLLFYSVGIGQISSEVPQNLSASRPQDRQFILSSKKLLLSDSGFYLCAWIRAGMGSPLHFGNGTRLTVT.

The chain recombines TRBV25-1 with TRBJ2-7, with D possibly matching TRBD2 (5 bases). V dropped 6 bases and J dropped 2 bases, with 11 bases sitting between them. The CDR3 runs 13 residues. Germline CDR1 and CDR2: MGHDK and SYGVNS. For the CDR3, the DNA is TGTGCCAGCAGCCGCGGACTTACCTACGAGCAGTACTTC. Protein sequence: CASSRGLTYEQYF.

This sequence joins TRBV27 and TRBJ2-6; D is ambiguous. V lost 6 bases and J lost 3, with 9 bases in between. Germline assignment: CDR1 MNHEY and CDR2 SMNVEV (reference sequence). The CDR3 is 14 residues long. As DNA, the CDR3 is TGTGCCAGCAGCCTAACGGGTGGGGCCAACGTCCTGACTTTC. Its protein product is CASSLTGGANVLTF.

The rearrangement uses TRBV7-9 and TRBJ1-1; D unresolved. Germline CDR1 reads SEHNR; CDR2 reads FQNEAQ (reference sequence). The CDR3 runs to 11 residues. V lost 10 bases and J lost 4, with 10 bases in between. The CDR3 sequence: CATGLTTEAFF. In DNA form, the CDR3 reads TGTGCCACGGGGTTGACCACTGAAGCTTTCTTT.

V usage is TRBV6-5 and J usage is TRBJ2-3; possibly TRBD1 for D (5 bases). V gave up 2 bases and J gave up 1 base, with 10 bases separating them. CDR3 size: 15 residues. Germline V CDR1 and CDR2: MNHEY, SVGAGI. The CDR3 protein is CASSYRGYRTDTQYF. The DNA of the CDR3 is TGTGCCAGCAGTTACAGGGGCTACCGCACAGATACGCAGTATTTT.

In this sample, this clone turned up many times. The chain employs TRBV29-1 and TRBJ2-6; 7 bases are shared with TRBD1. The CDR3 contains 13 residues. V shed 6 bases and J 5 bases; nucleotides not matched to a gene: 4. The germline gives CDR1 SQVTM, CDR2 ANQGSEA. The DNA of the CDR3 is TGCAGCGTACAGGGGTCTAGGGCCAACGTCCTGACTTTC. It translates to CSVQGSRANVLTF. Filled out from reference TRBV29-1 and TRBJ2-6, the complete variable domain reads SAVISQKPSRDICQRGTSLTIQCQVDSQVTMMFWYRQQPGQSLTLIATANQGSEATYESGFVIDKFPISRPNLTFSTLTVSNMSPEDSSIYLCSVQGSRANVLTFGAGSRLTVL.

This chain uses TRBV15 with TRBJ2-7; 7 bases agree with TRBD1. The CDR3 totals 15 residues. Germline CDR1 and CDR2: LNHNV and YYDKDF (reference sequence). The J segment lost 3 bases and the V segment lost 2 bases, leaving 7 bases of the junction unmatched. CDR3 bases: TGTGCCACCAGCAGACCGATGGGACAGAACTACGAGCAGTACTTC. Residues: CATSRPMGQNYEQYF.

The chain employs TRBV5-1 and TRBJ2-5; tentative D call: TRBD2 (5 bases). Germline lookup yields CDR1 SGHRS and CDR2 YFSETQ. V shed 2 bases and J shed 4 bases, with 9 bases lying between them. The CDR3 loop spans 13 amino acids. The CDR3, as DNA: TGCGCCAGCAGCTTAGGACTTGGAGAGACCCAGTACTTC. Amino acids: CASSLGLGETQYF.

The rearrangement uses TRBV5-6 and TRBJ2-3; D may be TRBD2 (6 bases). The CDR3 has 15 residues. V shed 4 bases and J shed 5 bases, with 17 bases lying between them. Per germline, CDR1 SGHDT and CDR2 YYEEEE. CDR3 DNA: TGTGCCAGCAGCCCCCCGTCACTGCGGGGAGATACGCAGTATTTT. It translates to CASSPPSLRGDTQYF.

The chain has TRBV6-5 and TRBJ2-1; D possibly uses TRBD1 or TRBD2 (6 bases each). CDR1 and CDR2 from the germline V gene are MNHEY and SVGAGI. The germline V and J ends were trimmed by 8 bases and 8 bases, with 16 bases remaining between them. The CDR3 sequence is 13 residues long. DNA for the CDR3: TGTGCCAGCTTTAAGGCCGGGGGCGATGAGCAGTTCTTC. It codes for CASFKAGGDEQFF.

The V gene is TRBV13, the J gene TRBJ2-3, with 7 positions matching TRBD1. Germline loops: CDR1 PRHDT, CDR2 FYEKMQ (reference sequence). Germline trimming cut 2 bases from V and 0 bases from J; bases unmatched to any gene: 8. The CDR3 totals 17 residues. The chain's CDR3 is CASSLTGRDRSTDTQYF. The CDR3 DNA is TGTGCCAGCAGCTTAACGGGCCGGGACAGAAGCACAGATACGCAGTATTTT.

The rearrangement links TRBV29-1 to TRBJ2-7; tentative D call: TRBD1 (5 bases). Trimming stripped 7 bases from V and 7 bases from J, with 20 bases between. The V gene's germline CDR1 is SQVTM and CDR2 ANQGSEA. The CDR3 has 13 residues. CDR3 sequence (DNA): TGCAGCGCCACACAGGCTTCGGCCGTGGAGCAGTACTTC. It is translated as CSATQASAVEQYF.

This clone came up once. The chain joins TRBV11-1 to TRBJ2-5; the match to TRBD1 covers 7 bases. V trimming: 4 bases; J trimming: 2 bases; junction bases outside the gene matches: 7. Germline V gene data show CDR1 as SGHAT and CDR2 as FQDESV (reference sequence). This CDR3 has 15 residues. DNA for the CDR3: TGTGCCAGCAGCTCCCAGCCGGGACAGCAAGAGACCCAGTACTTC. It codes for CASSSQPGQQETQYF.

The genes are TRBV2 and TRBJ2-7; D possibly matches TRBD1 or TRBD2 (6 bases each). V was cut by 1 base and J by 3 bases, with 16 bases left in between. The CDR3 consists of 16 residues. CDR1 is SNHLY and CDR2 is FYNNEI in the germline V gene. CDR3 protein: CASSEGGAQGFYEQYF. The CDR3 coding sequence is TGTGCCAGCAGTGAAGGGGGGGCCCAGGGGTTCTACGAGCAGTACTTC. Together with reference TRBV2 and TRBJ2-7, the CDR3 gives the full variable domain: EPEVTQTPSHQVTQMGQEVILRCVPISNHLYFYWYRQILGQKVEFLVSFYNNEISEKSEIFDDQFSVERPDGSNFTLKIRSTKLEDSAMYFCASSEGGAQGFYEQYFGPGTRLTVT.

The chain is built from TRBV18 and TRBJ1-5, with 7 positions matching TRBD1. Germline lookup yields CDR1 KGHSH and CDR2 LQKENI. V shed 3 bases and J 0 bases; nucleotides not matched to a gene: 5. This CDR3 region has 16 residues. CDR3 in DNA: TGTGCCAGCTCACCCGAGGGGGCCTATAGCAATCAGCCCCAGCATTTT. Its translation: CASSPEGAYSNQPQHF.

The V and J genes are TRBV5-6 and TRBJ2-7; 7 nucleotides agree with TRBD1. V shed 3 bases and J 3 bases; nucleotides not matched to a gene: 9. Looked up from germline, CDR1 is SGHDT and CDR2 is YYEEEE. This CDR3 has 15 residues. CDR3 in DNA: TGTGCCAGCAGCTCCCTGACAGGGTCCCTCTACGAGCAGTACTTC. Residues: CASSSLTGSLYEQYF.